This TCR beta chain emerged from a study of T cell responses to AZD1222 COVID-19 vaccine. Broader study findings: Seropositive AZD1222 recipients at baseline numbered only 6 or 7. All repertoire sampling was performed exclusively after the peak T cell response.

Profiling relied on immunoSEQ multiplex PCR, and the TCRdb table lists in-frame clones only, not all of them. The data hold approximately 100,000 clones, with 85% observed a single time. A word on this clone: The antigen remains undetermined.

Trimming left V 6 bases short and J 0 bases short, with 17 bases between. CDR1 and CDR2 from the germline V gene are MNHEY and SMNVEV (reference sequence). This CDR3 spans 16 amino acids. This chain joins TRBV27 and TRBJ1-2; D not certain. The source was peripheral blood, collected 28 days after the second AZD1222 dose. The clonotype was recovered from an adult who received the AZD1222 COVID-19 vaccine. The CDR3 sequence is CASRYRPGLSNYGYTF. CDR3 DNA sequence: TGTGCCAGCAGGTACAGACCCGGTCTCTCTAACTATGGCTACACCTTC.